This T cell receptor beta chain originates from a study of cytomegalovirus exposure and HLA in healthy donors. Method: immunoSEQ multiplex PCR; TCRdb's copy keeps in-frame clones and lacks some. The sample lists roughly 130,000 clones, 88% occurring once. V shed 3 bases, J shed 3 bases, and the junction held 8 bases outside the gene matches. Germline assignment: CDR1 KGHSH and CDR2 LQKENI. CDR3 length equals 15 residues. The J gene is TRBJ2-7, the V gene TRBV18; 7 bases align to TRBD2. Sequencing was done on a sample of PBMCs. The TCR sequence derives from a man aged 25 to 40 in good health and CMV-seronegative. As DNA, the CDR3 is TGTGCCAGCTCACCGATTATCGGGACTAACTACGAGCAGTACTTC. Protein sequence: CASSPIIGTNYEQYF.